This T cell receptor (beta chain) was recovered during a study of blood T cell repertoires in COVID-19. The overall study: Samples representing acute and convalescent COVID-19 were sourced from the United States, Italy and Spain. The cDNA or gDNA used as material had been derived from T cells, B-cell-depleted T cells, or PBMCs.

In the authors' methods: Amplification with reference gene primers provided the estimates of nucleated cell counts. Sequenced by immunoSEQ multiplex PCR; TCRdb stores in-frame clones only, minus some. The V and J calls and the clone size are those of that table, but D and trimming were determined from the DNA. The table has about 190,000 clones, about 88% seen once. The CDR3 covers 14 residues. CDR1 and CDR2 (germline): SGHTS, YDEGEE. Losses at the gene ends were 2 bases for V and 2 bases for J; bases not matched to a gene: 1. Sequenced sample: peripheral blood. This chain joins TRBV5-8 and TRBJ1-2, with 9 bases that match TRBD1. The TCR originated in a woman between 40 and 55 years old who had recovered from COVID-19. CDR3 nucleotide sequence: TGTGCCAGCAGCTTTGGACAGGGGAACTATGGCTACACCTTC. Translated, it gives CASSFGQGNYGYTF.